A selection of T cell receptor beta chains follows, all from one sample in a study of monozygotic twins with inflammatory bowel disease. TCRdb reprocessed the 5' RACE reads and stores each CDR3 protein as one record, lacking DNA. The table lists some 450,000 distinct CDR3 sequences, with about 2.2% in the top ten. The sample consisted of blood. These receptors came from a human donor with ulcerative colitis or Crohn's disease, or a healthy co-twin of an affected twin (not recorded which). CDR3s include the opening cysteine and the closing phenylalanine or tryptophan.

v_call	j_call	cdr3_aa
TRBV7-3	TRBJ2-3	CASSLTTSSTDTQYF
TRBV14	TRBJ2-1	CASSRWTSGRSYNEQFF
TRBV20-1	TRBJ2-7	CSALERAGTSNEQYF
TRBV19	TRBJ1-1	CACRDPGTEAFF
TRBV7-2	TRBJ2-5	CASVLAGGQETQYF
TRBV20-1	TRBJ1-5	CSAQPSGQPQHF
TRBV5-1	TRBJ2-3	CASSLATTGSDTQYF
TRBV29-1	TRBJ1-2	CSVGEQGNGYTF
TRBV12-3/TRBV12-4	TRBJ2-4	CASSPTGAKNIQYF
TRBV15	TRBJ1-5	CATGKKDSNQPQHF
TRBV12-3/TRBV12-4	TRBJ2-3	CASSLRGLSTDTQYF
TRBV5-1	TRBJ2-7	CASSLGTATYEQYF
TRBV5-6	TRBJ2-5	CASSLNEETQYF
TRBV5-1	TRBJ2-2	CASSPRQPGELFF
TRBV19	TRBJ2-2	CASTSAGLSGELFF
TRBV7-2	TRBJ2-3	CASSLGEGTSSDTQYF
TRBV12-3/TRBV12-4	TRBJ2-1	CASSLRGARGSEQFF
TRBV18	TRBJ1-1	CASSPDNSDEAFF
TRBV5-1	TRBJ2-1	CASSSEISSYNEQFF
TRBV29-1	TRBJ2-5	CSVEEPGVETQYF
TRBV3-1	TRBJ2-1	CASSQGWLAGALRYNEQFF
TRBV11-2	TRBJ2-7	CASSLGTGHDEQYF
TRBV15	TRBJ1-3	CATSVREGLGNTIYF
TRBV19	TRBJ2-5	CASSRSPGAQDTQYF
TRBV4-2	TRBJ1-1	CASSQDQGLNTEAFF
TRBV19	TRBJ1-1	CASSIVVGNTEAFF
TRBV7-9	TRBJ1-1	CASSLAAGGGSEAFF
TRBV7-2	TRBJ1-1	CASSQRLTAGRVTEAFF
TRBV6-1	TRBJ1-5	CASSEQAGGYQPQHF
TRBV5-1	TRBJ2-5	CASSTTGTSRETQYF
TRBV20-1	TRBJ1-1	CSDLDPRGGEAFF
TRBV5-6	TRBJ1-2	CASSHGGSYGYTF
TRBV7-8	TRBJ1-5	CASSLAGGSGNQPQHF
TRBV10-3	TRBJ2-7	CAISSDRGEQYF
TRBV5-1	TRBJ1-1	CASSLVGSTEAFF
TRBV29-1	TRBJ2-2	CSVDGASNTGELFF
TRBV12-3/TRBV12-4	TRBJ1-5	CASSLESAGAPQHF
TRBV29-1	TRBJ2-7	CSSAGTASYEQYF
TRBV5-1	TRBJ1-4	CASSFPNEKLFF
TRBV24-1	TRBJ2-3	CATSGRGLTDTQYF
TRBV20-1	TRBJ2-5	CSASMGGETQYF
TRBV6-2/TRBV6-3	TRBJ2-7	CASSPPGDRHEQYF